This record concerns one TCR beta chain sequence. These data are taken from a study of control samples from healthy donors and cancer patients. TCRdb's copy holds only in-frame clones and misses some; the assay was immunoSEQ multiplex PCR. Counted here are roughly 45,000 clones, more than 80% occurring once; the ten biggest clones make up 0.65% to 0.95%. This CDR3 spans 14 amino acids. Per the germline V gene, CDR1 is SGHVS and CDR2 is FQNEAQ. V was clipped by 1 base and J by 4 bases, with 10 bases between them. V is TRBV7-8 and J is TRBJ1-1; D unresolved. Sequenced input: PBMCs. The clonotype comes from a man aged 25 to 40 with colorectal cancer. CDR3 sequence (DNA): TGTGCCAGCAGCTTAGGATTGGAGGGCACTGAAGCTTTCTTT. It is translated as CASSLGLEGTEAFF.